This TCR beta chain was documented in a study of blood T cell repertoires in COVID-19. The overall study: Both acute and convalescent COVID-19 samples were obtained from the United States, Italy and Spain. From T cells, B-cell-depleted T cells, or PBMCs came the material, which was cDNA or gDNA.

Trimming took off 2 bases at V and 7 bases at J, with 12 bases between the two ends. In germline, CDR1 is SGHRS, CDR2 YFSETQ. The CDR3 is 14 amino acids. How the authors handled the data: Reference gene primers were amplified, and this amplification served to estimate nucleated cell counts. Only in-frame clones appear in the TCRdb table, and some are missing; sequencing was by immunoSEQ multiplex PCR. That table gives V, J and clone size, and the DNA gave D and trimming. The sample includes about 69,000 clones, roughly 89% of them seen just once. V is TRBV5-1 and J is TRBJ1-4; a weak D match, TRBD1 (6 bases). The clonotype originates from a woman in her forties or fifties with active COVID-19. Input material: peripheral blood. The DNA for the CDR3 is TGCGCCAGCAGCTTTGGACAGTCTGGTGAAAAACTGTTTTTT. Protein: CASSFGQSGEKLFF.